These 18 T cell receptor beta chains share one sample of origin, sequenced in a study of blood T cell repertoires in COVID-19. This table comes from immunoSEQ multiplex PCR, and its TCRdb copy is limited to in-frame clones, with some not included. The table has some 250,000 clones, around 83% seen once; the top ten hold roughly 9.6%. The sample taken for sequencing was peripheral blood. The receptors derive from a woman older than 75 with acute or convalescent COVID-19.

The chain links TRBV3-1 (or the pseudogene TRBV3-2) to TRBJ2-7; D is unresolved. The V gene lost 1 base and the J gene lost 3 bases, with 4 bases spanning the gap. The CDR3 runs to 12 residues. CDR1 LGHDT and CDR2 YNNKEL come from the germline V gene (reference sequence). CDR3 DNA sequence: TGTGCCAGCAGCCAAGCAGACTACGAGCAGTACTTC. This sequence encodes CASSQADYEQYF.

The chain uses TRBV27 and TRBJ1-4, with D uncertain. CDR1 and CDR2 (germline): MNHEY, SMNVEV (reference sequence). The CDR3 is made up of 14 amino acids. V was pared by 8 bases and J by 4 bases, with 14 bases between. The CDR3 bases are TGTGCCAGCGGATCGTTTCGCGGTAATGAAAAACTGTTTTTT. Protein product: CASGSFRGNEKLFF.

J is TRBJ1-5 and V is TRBV19; no definite D call. The CDR3 totals 14 residues. Trimming removed 5 bases at V and 4 bases at J, with 12 bases between. Germline V gives CDR1 LNHDA, CDR2 SQIVND (reference sequence). CDR3 region: CASSDRSGNQPQHF. CDR3 DNA: TGTGCCAGTAGTGACCGGTCGGGGAATCAGCCCCAGCATTTT.

The chain couples TRBV2 to TRBJ1-6; 7 positions match TRBD1. J was trimmed by 9 bases and V by 6 bases; bases with no gene match: 5. The germline V gene has CDR1 SNHLY and CDR2 FYNNEI. This CDR3 is 13 amino acids long. Here the CDR3 DNA reads TGTGCCAGCAGCGTAGACAGGGTTTCACCCCTCCACTTT. It is translated as CASSVDRVSPLHF.

CDR3 in amino acids: CASSQAGRTGNQETQYF. As DNA, the CDR3 is TGTGCCAGCAGCCAAGCCGGACGGACAGGGAACCAAGAGACCCAGTACTTC. J is TRBJ2-5 and V is TRBV4-2; the match to TRBD1 covers 8 bases. The V segment lost 1 base and the J segment 0 bases; nucleotides outside the gene matches: 7. The CDR3 runs 17 residues. Germline CDR1 is LGHNA and CDR2 is YNFKEQ.

This sequence joins TRBV5-1 and TRBJ1-4; TRBD1 matches 8 bases. Trimming cost V 7 bases and J 3 bases; bases outside gene matches: 8. Germline loops: CDR1 SGHRS, CDR2 YFSETQ. CDR3 length: 15 residues. The chain's CDR3 is CASRGQGEPNEKLFF. CDR3 bases: TGCGCCAGCCGCGGACAGGGAGAACCTAATGAAAAACTGTTTTTT.

This chain connects TRBV19 to TRBJ2-5; D may be TRBD2 (7 bases). V lost 5 bases to trimming and J lost 4 bases, with 11 bases between them. The CDR3 runs to 13 residues. The germline gives CDR1 LNHDA, CDR2 SQIVND (reference sequence). CDR3 nucleotide sequence: TGTGCCAGTAGTTGGCGGGGGCTAGAGACCCAGTACTTC. Translated, it gives CASSWRGLETQYF.

The chain links TRBV4-2 to TRBJ1-5; 8 positions match TRBD1. Germline V lookup: CDR1 LGHNA, CDR2 YNFKEQ. This CDR3 contains 16 residues. Germline trimming cut 1 base from V and 2 bases from J; bases unmatched to any gene: 4. The CDR3 spells CASSQGQGLGNQPQHF. In nucleotides, the CDR3 is TGTGCCAGCAGCCAAGGACAGGGGTTAGGCAATCAGCCCCAGCATTTT.

CDR3 loop: CASSNLPGQGGYEQYF. CDR3 DNA sequence: TGTGCCAGCAGCAACCTTCCGGGACAGGGGGGGTACGAGCAGTACTTC. The chain couples TRBV5-6 to TRBJ2-7, with 11 bases identical to TRBD1. V was clipped by 4 bases and J by 4 bases; unmatched bases: 10. The CDR3 loop spans 16 amino acids. CDR1 and CDR2 from the germline V gene are SGHDT and YYEEEE.

This chain uses TRBV15 with TRBJ2-3; possibly TRBD1 for D (5 bases). Germline-derived CDR1 and CDR2 are LNHNV and YYDKDF (reference sequence). This CDR3 is built from 16 residues. The germline V and J ends were trimmed by 1 base and 6 bases, with 17 bases remaining between them. Here the CDR3 reads CATSRVRAYLGDTQYF. DNA of the CDR3: TGTGCCACCAGCAGAGTCAGGGCATACCTAGGGGATACGCAGTATTTT.

The table lists this clone with a few counts. V usage is TRBV3-1 (or the pseudogene TRBV3-2) and J usage is TRBJ1-3; D gene ambiguous. With 1 base removed from V and 8 bases from J, the gap between germline ends came to 9 bases. Looked up from germline, CDR1 is LGHDT and CDR2 is YNNKEL (reference sequence). This CDR3 has 13 amino acids. The CDR3 is CASSQGRGYTIYF. In DNA form, the CDR3 reads TGTGCCAGCAGCCAAGGGCGGGGATACACCATATATTTT.

The chain couples TRBV28 to TRBJ2-5; D may be TRBD1 (6 bases). Trimming took off 6 bases at V and 3 bases at J, with 11 bases between the two ends. CDR1 is MDHEN, CDR2 SYDVKM, per germline. The CDR3 loop spans 13 amino acids. CDR3 sequence reads: CASRRTVKETQYF. DNA for the CDR3: TGTGCCAGCAGGAGGACAGTCAAAGAGACCCAGTACTTC.

The chain carries TRBV19 and TRBJ2-1; 7 nucleotides line up with TRBD1. CDR3 length: 15 residues. Germline-derived CDR1 and CDR2 are LNHDA and SQIVND (reference sequence). The ends lost 4 bases at V and 4 bases at J; junction bases unmatched: 7. CDR3 nucleotides: TGTGCCAGTAGTAGCGGACAGGTGCGTTACAATGAGCAGTTCTTC. It translates to CASSSGQVRYNEQFF.

The chain couples TRBV5-1 to TRBJ1-2; 7 positions match TRBD1. CDR3 size: 14 residues. V was clipped by 4 bases and J by 8 bases; unmatched bases: 11. CDR1 and CDR2 from the germline V gene are SGHRS and YFSETQ. In DNA, the CDR3 is TGCGCCAGCAGCCCGAATACAGGGGCAGGCGGCTACACCTTC. This translates into CASSPNTGAGGYTF.

This chain joins TRBV5-6 and TRBJ2-3, with 12 bases that match TRBD2. CDR1 and CDR2 from the germline V gene are SGHDT and YYEEEE. V trimming: 4 bases; J trimming: 3 bases; junction bases outside the gene matches: 9. The CDR3 is 17 amino acids. CDR3 coding DNA: TGTGCCAGCAGCCGCCGGACTAGCGGGGCCCCAACAGATACGCAGTATTTT. Translating gives CASSRRTSGAPTDTQYF.

The chain couples TRBV18 to TRBJ2-7; TRBD1 agrees at 9 bases. The germline gives CDR1 KGHSH, CDR2 LQKENI. This CDR3 contains 12 residues. With V trimmed by 6 bases and J by 7 bases, 4 bases remained unmatched. The DNA for the CDR3 is TGTGCCAGCTCGGGACAGGGCGCGGAGCAGTACTTC. Amino acid sequence: CASSGQGAEQYF.

The genes are TRBV28 and TRBJ2-2; no reliable D call. The V and J ends lost 3 bases and 1 base respectively, with 9 bases between them. Germline values: CDR1 MDHEN, CDR2 SYDVKM. This CDR3 has 15 residues. CDR3 sequence: CASSFLTGNTGELFF. As DNA, the CDR3 is TGTGCCAGCAGTTTCCTGACGGGGAACACCGGGGAGCTGTTTTTT.

This chain connects TRBV23-1 to TRBJ2-3, with a possible D match to TRBD2 (5 bases). TRBV23-1 is an open reading frame, and its role is uncertain. Between the trimmed V and J ends, which lost 0 bases and 0 bases, there was a span of 16 bases. The CDR3 runs 18 residues. Written as DNA, the CDR3 is TGCGCCAGCAGTCAATCGACGAGAGCGGAACCTAGCACAGATACGCAGTATTTT. Translation gives CASSQSTRAEPSTDTQYF.